This T cell receptor (beta chain) was profiled in a study of T cells in Graves' hyperthyroidism and ophthalmopathy. Whole-study findings and limits: In the blood, most expanded thyroid clonotypes above 0.001 appeared as well.

This clonotype has just a few counts. Its specificity is not known. RNA transcripts provided the source from which TCR beta CDR3 regions were amplified. With the HTBI primer set, the TCR CDR3 went through a first round of RT-PCR. TCRdb called the multiplex PCR reads again in MiXCR, with one record for every CDR3 protein. The sample includes hundreds of thousands of distinct CDR3 sequences, roughly 40% of them seen just once. Stable Graves' hyperthyroidism meant no ophthalmopathy progression within 18 months. With 6 bases removed from V and 2 bases from J, the gap between germline ends came to 10 bases. The CDR3 totals 13 residues.

The chain combines TRBV12-3 or TRBV12-4 with TRBJ1-1; D uncertain. The source of this sequence is a man aged 18 to 30 with Graves' hyperthyroidism. The source material was blood. The CDR3 region is CASRTDLNTEAFF. CDR3 bases: TGTGCCAGCAGAACTGACCTCAACACTGAAGCTTTCTTT.